Each of the 13 T cell receptor beta chains below was sequenced from the same sample in a study of tumor and adjacent non-tumor tissue in lung cancer. A modified ARM-PCR protocol with three rounds of nested PCR amplified TCRbeta. Using its own MiXCR run on the multiplex PCR reads, TCRdb lists one record per CDR3 protein. The sample includes 110,000 or so distinct CDR3 sequences, 75% of them seen just once. The template was RNA from unsorted bulk tissue. Sequenced: lung tumor tissue. These receptors all stem from a woman in her fifties or sixties with non-small cell lung cancer.

This clonotype showed up just a few times. A read error is possible here, since a much larger clone lies one base away. CDR3 DNA: TGCAGCGTTGCAGGGAAGGGTTTCTATGGCTACACCTTC. Amino acid sequence: CSVAGKGFYGYTF. The rearrangement joins TRBV29-1 to TRBJ1-2, with D maybe TRBD1 (5 bases). CDR1 and CDR2 (germline): SQVTM, ANQGSEA. The V and J ends lost 4 bases and 4 bases respectively, with 13 bases between them. CDR3 length equals 13 residues.

As regards this clonotype: One end of the junction does not line up with germline, which may come from a read error. The chain has TRBV11-2 and TRBJ2-7; 9 positions agree with TRBD1. The CDR3 loop spans 15 amino acids. Germline CDR1 and CDR2: SGHAT and FQNNGV. In DNA form, the CDR3 reads TGCGCCAGCAGCCAAGGCACCGGACAGGGGTACGAGCAGTACTTC. Encoded protein: CASSQGTGQGYEQYF.

Details on this clonotype: This may come from a read error, since a much larger clone is one base off. The chain has TRBV6-6 and TRBJ2-7; the D gene is possibly TRBD2 (7 bases). Germline loops: CDR1 MNHNY, CDR2 SVGAGI (reference sequence). The CDR3 runs 15 residues. This chain's CDR3 is CSSGERGGGSYEQYF. CDR3 DNA sequence: TGTTCCAGCGGGGAAAGGGGGGGAGGGTCCTACGAGCAGTACTTC.

Turning to this clonotype: Lacking the conserved final phenylalanine or tryptophan, this CDR3 likely reflects a read error. V gene TRBV11-2 combines with J gene TRBJ2-7; the D is unclear. The V end lost 7 bases, the J end lost 6 bases, and 16 bases lay between the germline ends. Germline assignment: CDR1 SGHAT and CDR2 FQNNGV. CDR3 length equals 13 residues. The CDR3 here is CASNLPPQREQYL. For the CDR3, the DNA is TGTGCCAGCAACCTTCCTCCCCAGCGCGAGCAGTACTTA.

A single count supports this clonotype. The junction shows a germline mismatch at one end, possibly a read error. The genes are TRBV11-3 and TRBJ2-1, with 8 bases identical to TRBD2. This CDR3 has 15 residues. Germline lookup yields CDR1 SGHNT and CDR2 YENEEA. The DNA of the CDR3 is TGTGCCGGCAGCTATAGCGGGGACTCCTACAATGAGCAGCTCTTC. The encoded protein is CAGSYSGDSYNEQLF.

Concerning this clonotype itself: One end of the junction varies from germline; a read error may be responsible. The rearrangement joins TRBV11-2 to TRBJ1-2; D perhaps matches TRBD1 (5 bases). The germline V gene has CDR1 SGHAT and CDR2 FQNNGV. CDR3 length: 12 amino acids. The CDR3 nucleotides are TGTGCTAGCAGCCCTTGGGGAGGGGTCTACACCTTC. Translated: CASSPWGGVYTF.

In its sample, this clonotype was seen many times. The chain couples TRBV5-4 to TRBJ1-3; D is undetermined. Trimming removed 6 bases from V and 3 bases from J, with 10 bases in between. The CDR3 consists of 13 residues. Germline assignment: CDR1 SGHNT and CDR2 YYREEE (reference sequence). CDR3 sequence: CASNSIGGNTIYF. CDR3 nucleotide sequence: TGTGCCAGCAACAGCATAGGTGGAAACACCATATATTTT.

On this clonotype itself: Given a much more abundant clone one base away, this may be a read error. This chain uses TRBV20-1 with TRBJ1-1; maybe TRBD1 (6 bases). From germline, CDR1 is DFQATT and CDR2 SNEGSKA (reference sequence). CDR3 length: 13 residues. Trimming left V 3 bases short and J 3 bases short, with 11 bases between. CDR3 sequence reads: CSASLGHDTEAFF. CDR3 bases: TGCAGTGCTAGCCTGGGACATGACACTGAAGCTTTCTTT.

The rearrangement joins TRBV11-2 to TRBJ2-7; 8 positions match TRBD2. Per the germline V gene, CDR1 is SGHAT and CDR2 is FQNNGV. The CDR3 is 16 amino acids. V lost 1 base and J lost 6; bases outside the gene matches: 11. CDR3 in DNA: TGTGCCAGCAGCTTAGGACCGCGGGGGGAACACTGCGAGCAGTACTTC. This codes for CASSLGPRGEHCEQYF.

As concerns this clonotype: Its ends do not fully match the called genes, so a read error is possible. This sequence joins TRBV28 and TRBJ2-2, with TRBD2 identical over 9 bases. Germline CDR1 is MDHEN and CDR2 is SYDVKM. CDR3 length equals 16 residues. CDR3 loop: CASSFSGSRGTGELSF. The CDR3 region has the DNA TGTGCCAGCAGTTTTAGCGGGAGTCGCGGCACCGGGGAGCTGTCTTTT.

This clonotype appeared once. One junction end disagrees with the germline gene, perhaps due to a read error. The chain carries TRBV5-1 and TRBJ2-7; no clear D gene. The CDR3 loop spans 13 amino acids. Germline CDR1 and CDR2: SGHRS and YFSETQ. The CDR3 DNA reads as TGCGCCAGCATAAGGAAGCCCGGCTACGAACAGTACTTC. It codes for CASIRKPGYEQYF.

As to this clonotype: A read error may produce the germline difference seen at one junction end. The V gene is TRBV11-2, the J gene TRBJ2-7, with D perhaps matching TRBD2 (5 bases). The CDR3 contains 15 residues. Germline-derived CDR1 and CDR2 are SGHAT and FQNNGV. CDR3 bases: TGTGTCAGCGGACTCCAATCCGGCAATAACTACGAGCAGTGCTTC. Protein sequence: CVSGLQSGNNYEQCF.

Regarding this clonotype: The CDR3 does not close with the conserved phenylalanine or tryptophan, likely indicating a read error. The chain links TRBV10-3 to TRBJ2-1, with 9 nucleotides matching TRBD1. The CDR3 extends over 15 amino acids. Looked up from germline, CDR1 is ENHRY and CDR2 is SYGVKD. The junction had 9 bases not matched to a gene; V was cut back by 6 bases and J by 6 bases. The CDR3 reads CAIRNPGQGANEQFL. CDR3 bases: TGTGCCATCAGGAACCCGGGACAGGGTGCCAATGAGCAGTTCTTA.